Each of the 22 T cell receptor beta chains below was sequenced from the same sample in a study of CD8 T cells in Susac syndrome. Random-hexamer reverse transcription was applied to roughly 0.5 to 1 ug RNA. From the immunoSEQ multiplex PCR reads, TCRdb called clonotypes with MiXCR, one entry per CDR3 protein. The sample shows around 170,000 distinct CDR3 sequences, roughly 94% of them seen only once. Sequencing was performed on CD4+ T cells from PBMCs. The source of these receptors is a human donor in good health.

The gene calls are TRBV18 and TRBJ2-7; D is possibly TRBD1 (6 bases). Trimming took 3 bases from V and 2 from J, leaving 11 bases between them. Germline loops: CDR1 KGHSH, CDR2 LQKENI. The CDR3 is made up of 14 amino acids. The CDR3 protein is CASSPRDTAYEQYF. The CDR3, as DNA: TGTGCCAGCTCACCCCGGGACACTGCCTACGAGCAGTACTTC.

The chain combines TRBV6-1 with TRBJ2-7; TRBD1 agrees at 8 bases. V lost 6 bases, J lost 5 bases, and 6 bases stayed unmatched. CDR3 size: 13 residues. Germline CDR1 and CDR2: MNHNS and SASEGT. The CDR3 DNA sequence: TGTGCCAGCAGGCGCCAGGGGGCTAACGAGCAGTACTTC. The encoded protein is CASRRQGANEQYF.

This chain connects TRBV4-3 to TRBJ2-3; D remains ambiguous. V shed 3 bases and J shed 1 base, with 11 bases lying between them. This CDR3 is built from 15 residues. Per germline, CDR1 LGHNA and CDR2 YSLEER. This CDR3 is CASSHRALGTDTQYF. The CDR3 DNA reads TGCGCCAGCAGCCATCGGGCGTTGGGCACAGATACGCAGTATTTT.

This clonotype was observed a single time. V usage is TRBV20-1 and J usage is TRBJ2-2; 10 bases fit TRBD2. This CDR3 has 16 residues. Germline assignment: CDR1 DFQATT and CDR2 SNEGSKA (reference sequence). V lost 1 base to trimming and J lost 6 bases; unmatched junction nucleotides: 8. The CDR3 coding sequence is TGCAGTGCTAGAGTTAGCGGGAGGTCGACCGCCGGGGAGCTGTTTTTT. It specifies CSARVSGRSTAGELFF.

V is TRBV5-6 and J is TRBJ2-1; 9 bases agree with TRBD1. The CDR3 loop spans 14 amino acids. Per the germline V gene, CDR1 is SGHDT and CDR2 is YYEEEE. V lost 6 bases to trimming and J lost 6 bases; unmatched junction nucleotides: 7. CDR3 bases: TGTGCCAGCACTAACTGGGACAGGGCCAATGAGCAGTTCTTC. This encodes CASTNWDRANEQFF.

The chain is built from TRBV2 and TRBJ2-3, with a possible D match to TRBD1 (6 bases). Per germline, CDR1 SNHLY and CDR2 FYNNEI. CDR3 length: 14 residues. The germline V and J ends were trimmed by 8 bases and 4 bases, with 16 bases remaining between them. The CDR3 is CASRGQKIADTQYF. The CDR3 DNA sequence: TGTGCCAGCCGAGGACAGAAGATTGCAGATACGCAGTATTTT.

A single count supports this clonotype. The chain links TRBV5-1 to TRBJ1-1; D gene ambiguous. The CDR3 has 13 amino acids. CDR1 is SGHRS, CDR2 YFSETQ, per germline. V lost 5 bases, J lost 1 base, and 9 bases lay in between. The CDR3 sequence: CASSSNGNTEAFF. The CDR3 DNA reads as TGCGCCAGCAGTAGTAACGGGAACACTGAAGCTTTCTTT.

V is TRBV2 and J is TRBJ1-1; TRBD1 agrees at 7 bases. The CDR3 spans 12 residues. In germline, CDR1 is SNHLY, CDR2 FYNNEI. With 6 bases clipped from V and 3 bases from J, the junction kept 1 base outside the gene matches. The CDR3 DNA reads TGTGCCAGCAGCGACAGGGACACTGAAGCTTTCTTT. Translation gives CASSDRDTEAFF. The variable domain in full, completed from reference TRBV2 and TRBJ1-1, reads EPEVTQTPSHQVTQMGQEVILRCVPISNHLYFYWYRQILGQKVEFLVSFYNNEISEKSEIFDDQFSVERPDGSNFTLKIRSTKLEDSAMYFCASSDRDTEAFFGQGTRLTVV.

The DNA for the CDR3 is TGTGCCAGCAGCTTCGCCGGACGGCCGGGACGCACAGATACGCAGTATTTT. Protein: CASSFAGRPGRTDTQYF. The V gene is TRBV5-6, the J gene TRBJ2-3; the D call may be TRBD1 or TRBD2 (5 bases each). CDR1 and CDR2 (germline): SGHDT, YYEEEE. Between the trimmed V and J ends, which lost 2 bases and 1 base, there was a span of 17 bases. The CDR3 totals 17 residues.

The rearrangement uses TRBV29-1 and TRBJ2-1; a weak D match, TRBD1 (5 bases). V lost 5 bases, J lost 13 bases, and 18 bases lay in between. Germline loops: CDR1 SQVTM, CDR2 ANQGSEA. This CDR3 spans 12 amino acids. CDR3 sequence: CSVRFHQGGQFF. CDR3 nucleotide sequence: TGCAGCGTTCGATTCCATCAGGGTGGACAGTTCTTC.

The chain joins TRBV4-2 to TRBJ2-4; 8 bases are shared with TRBD2. V was pared by 4 bases and J by 6 bases, with 8 bases of the junction left unmatched. The CDR3 sequence is 15 residues long. CDR1 is LGHNA, CDR2 YNFKEQ, per germline. CDR3 protein: CASSPTGGRLNIQYF. In DNA, the CDR3 is TGTGCCAGCAGCCCCACGGGCGGGAGGTTAAACATTCAGTACTTC.

The genes are TRBV6-1 and TRBJ2-7, with D perhaps TRBD1 or TRBD2 (5 bases each). V was cut by 6 bases and J by 0 bases, with 15 bases left in between. This CDR3 contains 15 residues. Germline values: CDR1 MNHNS, CDR2 SASEGT. The CDR3 coding sequence is TGTGCCAGCAGACTAGGGACCGTAAGCTCCTACGAGCAGTACTTC. Amino acid sequence: CASRLGTVSSYEQYF.

The chain combines TRBV7-2 with TRBJ2-5; D not resolved. Germline loops: CDR1 SGHTA, CDR2 FQGNSA. Trimming removed 1 base at V and 2 bases at J, with 11 bases between. This CDR3 is 15 amino acids long. CDR3 DNA: TGTGCCAGCAGCTTAGGGCTACAGACTCAAGAGACCCAGTACTTC. Translating gives CASSLGLQTQETQYF.

The J gene is TRBJ2-1, the V gene TRBV3-1, with 7 bases fitting TRBD2. The CDR3 is made up of 12 amino acids. In germline, CDR1 is LGHDT, CDR2 YNNKEL (reference sequence). V lost 8 bases, J lost 7 bases, and 5 bases stayed unmatched. CDR3 protein: CASGTGGNEQFF. In nucleotides, the CDR3 is TGTGCCAGCGGGACGGGAGGTAATGAGCAGTTCTTC.

This clonotype was found a few times. The chain joins TRBV27 to TRBJ2-3; D perhaps matches TRBD2 (5 bases). Between the trimmed V and J ends, which lost 3 bases and 0 bases, there was a span of 7 bases. Germline V lookup: CDR1 MNHEY, CDR2 SMNVEV (reference sequence). The CDR3 extends over 14 amino acids. CDR3 in DNA: TGTGCCAGCAGTTTTCGAGGGAGCACAGATACGCAGTATTTT. It translates to CASSFRGSTDTQYF.

For the CDR3, the DNA is TGCGCCAGCAGAGCTACTAACTATGGCTACACCTTC. This sequence encodes CASRATNYGYTF. V gene TRBV5-1 combines with J gene TRBJ1-2; D not certain. Germline CDR1 and CDR2: SGHRS and YFSETQ. V lost 5 bases and J 0 bases, leaving 5 bases between the germline ends. CDR3 length: 12 residues.

The chain joins TRBV6-1 to TRBJ2-3; 9 bases are shared with TRBD1. Germline V gene lookup returns CDR1 MNHNS and CDR2 SASEGT. V lost 5 bases and J lost 2; bases outside the gene matches: 5. The CDR3 contains 15 residues. CDR3 bases: TGTGCCAGCAGTCTACAGGGGGCCCTCACAGATACGCAGTATTTT. Translating gives CASSLQGALTDTQYF.

The chain is built from TRBV7-3 and TRBJ2-7, with no clear D. The CDR3 is 12 amino acids. Germline CDR1 and CDR2: SGHTA and FQGTGA. Trimming took 5 bases from V and 7 from J, leaving 12 bases between them. The CDR3 coding sequence is TGTGCCAGCAGCCTCCAAGTTGGGGAGCAGTACTTC. It codes for CASSLQVGEQYF. The entire variable domain, with the rest obtained from reference TRBV7-3 and TRBJ2-7, is as follows: GAGVSQTPSNKVTEKGKYVELRCDPISGHTALYWYRQSLGQGPEFLIYFQGTGAADDSGLPNDRFFAVRPEGSVSTLKIQRTERGDSAVYLCASSLQVGEQYFGPGTRLTVT.

This chain connects TRBV20-1 to TRBJ2-7; 9 nucleotides agree with TRBD1. Germline loops: CDR1 DFQATT, CDR2 SNEGSKA (reference sequence). The CDR3 covers 13 residues. V dropped 6 bases and J dropped 5; count of bases not matched to a gene: 8. In DNA, the CDR3 is TGCAGTGCCCCAGGACAGGGGACTAACGAGCAGTACTTC. This codes for CSAPGQGTNEQYF.

The chain has TRBV28 and TRBJ1-1; no reliable D call. Germline V gene data show CDR1 as MDHEN and CDR2 as SYDVKM. V was shortened by 3 bases and J by 1 base, with 9 bases between the two germline ends. There are 14 residues in the CDR3. The CDR3 DNA sequence: TGTGCCAGCAGTTTGGGGAGCGCGAACACTGAAGCTTTCTTT. This encodes CASSLGSANTEAFF.

V and J are TRBV7-9 and TRBJ2-5; D is unresolved. Germline CDR1 is SEHNR and CDR2 is FQNEAQ (reference sequence). This CDR3 is 13 amino acids long. With 2 bases removed from V and 4 bases from J, the gap between germline ends came to 8 bases. The CDR3 coding sequence is TGTGCCAGCAGCTTACTACTGGGAGAGACCCAGTACTTC. Its translation is CASSLLLGETQYF. Complete variable domain (other parts from reference TRBV7-9 and TRBJ2-5): DTGVSQNPRHKITKRGQNVTFRCDPISEHNRLYWYRQTLGQGPEFLTYFQNEAQLEKSRLLSDRFSAERPKGSFSTLEIQRTEQGDSAMYLCASSLLLGETQYFGPGTRLLVL.

The rearrangement uses TRBV7-2 and TRBJ1-2, with D possibly being TRBD1 (6 bases). The CDR3 has 15 residues. V dropped 1 base and J dropped 6 bases, with 15 bases sitting between them. In germline, CDR1 is SGHTA, CDR2 FQGNSA. DNA of the CDR3: TGTGCCAGCAGCTTAGGGGGGACAAACCCGGATGGCTACACCTTC. The encoded protein is CASSLGGTNPDGYTF.